This T cell receptor (beta chain) came from a study of cytomegalovirus exposure and HLA in healthy donors. Overall study findings and caveats: Most TCR sequences were rare, but some public TCRs occurred in many donors. The authors enumerated over 150 TCR beta chains as linked to cytomegalovirus.

Sequenced by immunoSEQ multiplex PCR; TCRdb stores in-frame clones only, minus some. The sample holds approximately 220,000 clones, around nine tenths seen once. Germline CDR1 SGHNT, CDR2 YYREEE (reference sequence). The length of the CDR3 is 15 residues. V was clipped by 4 bases and J by 6 bases, with 20 bases between them. This clone was seen only once. What it recognizes is unknown. The chain carries TRBV5-4 and TRBJ2-7, with D possibly matching TRBD1 (6 bases). The sequenced material came from PBMCs. The receptor was derived from a man between 18 and 35 years old in good health and CMV-seronegative. CDR3 loop: CASSRPGQTFGEQYF. The CDR3 nucleotides read TGTGCCAGCAGCCGCCCCGGACAGACATTCGGCGAGCAGTACTTC.